What follows describes a single TCR beta chain. Its antigen is unidentified. Assay used: immunoSEQ multiplex PCR; TCRdb lists only in-frame clones, some missing. Of about 2.4 million clones detected, roughly nine tenths appear once; the ten largest clones hold 0.14%. The V end was cut by 4 bases, the J end by 4 bases, with 12 bases between. CDR1 is SEHNR and CDR2 is FQNEAQ in the germline V gene (reference sequence). This CDR3 is built from 14 residues. The source of the sample is a study of shared clonotypes between healthy human individuals. The overall study: CD8 memory received one plate per donor, CD8 naive two, CD4 memory three and CD4 naive three. Whole-study findings and limits: Memory subsets generally showed lower estimated richness than naive subsets.

The investigators split CD4+ cells into a CD45RA+ naive subset and a CD45RA-negative memory subset. The chain has TRBV7-9 and TRBJ2-3, with D possibly being TRBD1 or TRBD2 (6 bases each). Sequencing was carried out using naive CD4+ T cells sorted from blood. Indicated subset: CD45RA+ positively selected. The sequence came from a young man in good health. The CDR3 reads CASSSRGPPDTQYF. The CDR3 nucleotides read TGTGCCAGCAGCTCTCGGGGGCCCCCAGATACGCAGTATTTT. Full variable domain (remainder filled in from reference TRBV7-9 and TRBJ2-3): DTGVSQNPRHKITKRGQNVTFRCDPISEHNRLYWYRQTLGQGPEFLTYFQNEAQLEKSRLLSDRFSAERPKGSFSTLEIQRTEQGDSAMYLCASSSRGPPDTQYFGPGTRLTVL.